The next 11 T cell receptor beta chains were all read from a single sample in a study of preoperative IRX-2 immunotherapy in early breast cancer. Treatment specified: preoperative locoregional IRX-2 cytokine immunotherapy. TCRdb's table, derived via immunoSEQ multiplex PCR, lists solely in-frame clones and lacks some. The table lists 20,000 to 30,000 clones, approximately 72% of them singletons. Sequencing was performed on lymph node tissue, taken after IRX-2 immunotherapy. The receptor source for this set is a human donor with breast cancer.

V gene TRBV6-8 combines with J gene TRBJ2-7, with D possibly matching TRBD2 (6 bases). The germline V and J ends were trimmed by 7 bases and 2 bases, with 18 bases remaining between them. In germline, CDR1 is MNHGY, CDR2 SAAAGT. The CDR3 sequence is 15 residues long. This CDR3 reads CASIRGQGGTYEQYF. The CDR3 nucleotides are TGTGCCAGCATTCGAGGGCAGGGAGGAACCTACGAGCAGTACTTC.

CDR3 sequence: CASSPALAGNEQFF. The CDR3 DNA sequence: TGTGCCAGCTCACCCGCACTAGCGGGAAATGAGCAGTTCTTC. This sequence joins TRBV18 and TRBJ2-1; 10 bases align to TRBD2. Trimming removed 3 bases from V and 7 bases from J; junction bases left unmatched: 3. CDR3 length: 14 residues. Germline V lookup: CDR1 KGHSH, CDR2 LQKENI.

The genes are TRBV6-8 and TRBJ1-4; perhaps TRBD1 as D (6 bases). The V gene's germline CDR1 is MNHGY and CDR2 SAAAGT. Trimming left V 5 bases short and J 0 bases short, with 10 bases between. There are 15 residues in the CDR3. CDR3 in amino acids: CASSPDSSTNEKLFF. As DNA, the CDR3 is TGTGCCAGCAGTCCGGACAGTTCAACTAATGAAAAACTGTTTTTT.

This clone was seen a handful of times. This chain connects TRBV11-3 to TRBJ2-1; TRBD1 matches 8 bases. The V gene end was trimmed by 2 bases and the J gene end by 6 bases; junction bases not matched to a gene: 6. Germline lookup yields CDR1 SGHNT and CDR2 YENEEA. There are 15 residues in the CDR3. The CDR3 bases are TGTGCCAGCAGCTTACTCCGGGACAGGCTCAATGAGCAGTTCTTC. Encoded protein: CASSLLRDRLNEQFF.

The genes are TRBV15 and TRBJ1-2, with no clear D. The V gene's germline CDR1 is LNHNV and CDR2 YYDKDF (reference sequence). The CDR3 sequence is 16 residues long. V dropped 0 bases and J dropped 6 bases, with 17 bases sitting between them. The CDR3 region is CATSRDGRSSGDGYTF. The CDR3 coding sequence is TGTGCCACCAGCAGAGATGGGCGCTCGAGCGGCGATGGCTACACCTTC.

J is TRBJ2-2 and V is TRBV7-4, with TRBD1 matching over 7 bases. In germline, CDR1 is SGHVT, CDR2 SQSDAQ. The CDR3 length is 15 residues. With 5 bases clipped from V and 2 bases from J, the junction kept 5 bases outside the gene matches. The CDR3 sequence is CASSVEGANTGELFF. In nucleotides, the CDR3 is TGTGCCAGCAGCGTTGAGGGGGCAAACACCGGGGAGCTGTTTTTT.

This chain uses TRBV7-1 with TRBJ1-5; 9 nucleotides agree with TRBD1. TRBV7-1 falls under the ORF class, with uncertain function. J was trimmed by 1 base and V by 3 bases; bases with no gene match: 1. This CDR3 has 15 residues. Written as DNA, the CDR3 is TGTGCCAGCAGCTCGGGGACAGGGAGCAATCAGCCCCAGCATTTT. Translated: CASSSGTGSNQPQHF.

The V call is TRBV6-8, the J call TRBJ2-1, with D possibly TRBD2 on 5 matching bases. The ends were cut back, 10 bases at V and 8 bases at J, with 18 bases in the middle. The CDR3 runs 13 residues. Germline V CDR1 and CDR2: MNHGY, SAAAGT. As DNA, the CDR3 is TGTGCCATCAACCCGGGGTCTGGAGATGAGCAGTTCTTC. It codes for CAINPGSGDEQFF.

V gene TRBV28 combines with J gene TRBJ1-2, with D perhaps matching TRBD1 (5 bases). CDR1 is MDHEN, CDR2 SYDVKM, per germline. CDR3 size: 14 residues. Trimming shortened V by 6 bases and J by 4 bases, and 15 bases separated the two germline ends. The CDR3 nucleotides are TGTGCCAGCAGCAACTATGGGACGGTCTATGGCTACACCTTC. This codes for CASSNYGTVYGYTF.

The chain uses TRBV7-5 and TRBJ2-1; the table names TRBD1, a call not compared with the DNA. TRBV7-5 is labeled a pseudogene. The CDR3 sequence is 14 residues long. CDR3 protein: CASSAGHLYNEQFF. The CDR3 DNA sequence: TGTGCCAGCAGCGCAGGACACCTGTACAATGAGCAGTTCTTC.

This clone was detected once. V usage is TRBV7-1 and J usage is TRBJ1-4; unclear D gene. TRBV7-1 is an ORF for which the function is uncertain. The V end lost 5 bases, the J end lost 6 bases, and 13 bases lay between the germline ends. The length of the CDR3 is 14 residues. CDR3 sequence reads: CASSPEVRDEKLFF. The CDR3 nucleotides are TGTGCCAGCAGCCCCGAGGTCAGAGATGAAAAACTGTTTTTT.